The clone carrying this T cell receptor beta chain was observed at least ten times. The CDR3 is 13 residues long. Germline CDR1 DFQATT, CDR2 SNEGSKA (reference sequence). The data stem from a study of molecular identifiers for immune sequencing clone quantification. MiXCR, run by TCRdb on the PCR reads, gives a single entry per CDR3 protein. The sample includes some 97,000 distinct CDR3 sequences, less than 25% of them seen just once. This chain joins TRBV20-1 and TRBJ2-2, with a possible D match to TRBD2 (5 bases). The sequence was obtained from a human donor in good health. Some libraries in this study had Jurkat cell RNA spiked in. Sequencing was carried out using naive CD8+ T cells from blood, with Jurkat cell RNA spiked in. Subset described: FACS-sorted CD8+CD4-CCR7+CD45RA+ naive T cells. The CDR3 protein is CSPGGENTGELFF. The CDR3 bases are TGCAGCCCCGGAGGAGAGAACACCGGGGAGCTGTTTTTT.